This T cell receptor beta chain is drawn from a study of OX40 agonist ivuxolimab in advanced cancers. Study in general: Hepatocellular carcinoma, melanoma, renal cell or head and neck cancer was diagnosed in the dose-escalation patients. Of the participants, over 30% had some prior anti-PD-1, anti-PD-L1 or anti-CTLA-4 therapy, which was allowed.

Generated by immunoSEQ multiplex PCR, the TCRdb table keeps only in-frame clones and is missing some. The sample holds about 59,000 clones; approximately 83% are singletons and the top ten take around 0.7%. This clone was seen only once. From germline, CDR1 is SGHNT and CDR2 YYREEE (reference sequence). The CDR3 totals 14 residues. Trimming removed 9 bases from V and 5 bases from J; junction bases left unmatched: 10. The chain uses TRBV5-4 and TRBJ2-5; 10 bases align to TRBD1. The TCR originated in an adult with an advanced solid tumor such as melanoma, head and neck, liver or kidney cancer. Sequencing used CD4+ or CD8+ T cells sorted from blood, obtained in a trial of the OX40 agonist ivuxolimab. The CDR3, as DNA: TGTGCCATATCGCCGGGACAGGGGAGGGAGACCCAGTACTTC. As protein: CAISPGQGRETQYF.